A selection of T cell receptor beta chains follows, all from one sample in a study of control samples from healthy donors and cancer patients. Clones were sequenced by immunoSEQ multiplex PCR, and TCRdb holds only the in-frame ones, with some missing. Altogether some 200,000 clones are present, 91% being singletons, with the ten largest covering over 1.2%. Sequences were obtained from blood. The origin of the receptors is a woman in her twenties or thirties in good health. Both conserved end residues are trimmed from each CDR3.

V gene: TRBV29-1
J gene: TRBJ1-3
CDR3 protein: SAGTGSGNTIY

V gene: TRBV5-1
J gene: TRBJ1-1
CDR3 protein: ASSTQGNTEAF

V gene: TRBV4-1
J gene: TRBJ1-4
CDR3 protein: ASSQAARVEKLF

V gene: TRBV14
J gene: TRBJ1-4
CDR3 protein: ASSQGWQGNEKLF

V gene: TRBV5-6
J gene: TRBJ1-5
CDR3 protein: ASSLGQGAGNQPQH

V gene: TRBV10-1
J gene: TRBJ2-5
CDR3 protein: ASRAGTGVGETQY

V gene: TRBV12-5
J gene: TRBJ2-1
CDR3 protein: ASGAGTSGGYGGNEQF

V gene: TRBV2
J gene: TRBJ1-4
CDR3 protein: ASRTSATNEKLF

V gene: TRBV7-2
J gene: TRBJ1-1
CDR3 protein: ASSLGNREVTEAF

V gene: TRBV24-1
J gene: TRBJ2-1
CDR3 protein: ATSDRTSGNSYNEQF

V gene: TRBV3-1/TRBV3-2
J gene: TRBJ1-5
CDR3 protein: ASSPYSNQPQH

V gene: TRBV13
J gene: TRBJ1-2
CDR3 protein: ASSLSGGPFNYGYT

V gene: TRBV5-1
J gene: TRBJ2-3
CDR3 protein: ASRRLSGGTTDTQY

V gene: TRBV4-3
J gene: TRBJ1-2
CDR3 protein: ASSQVQGARGYT

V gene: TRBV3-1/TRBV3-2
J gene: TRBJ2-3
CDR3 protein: ASSQASGNTQY

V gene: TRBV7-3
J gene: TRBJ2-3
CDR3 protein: ASSLTSGGASRDTQY

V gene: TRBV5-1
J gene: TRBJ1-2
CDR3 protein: ASSFDRGNGYT

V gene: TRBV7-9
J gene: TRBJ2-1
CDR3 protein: ASSRLAGDSNEQF

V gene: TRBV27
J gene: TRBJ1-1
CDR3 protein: ASSLLNDRNTEAF

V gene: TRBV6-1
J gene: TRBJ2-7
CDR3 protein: ASSEWSYEQY

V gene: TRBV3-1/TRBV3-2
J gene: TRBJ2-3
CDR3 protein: ASSPSTDTQY

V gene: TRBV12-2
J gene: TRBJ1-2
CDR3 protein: ASRSNRIHYGYT

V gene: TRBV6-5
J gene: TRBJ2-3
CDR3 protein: ASTGWTDTQY

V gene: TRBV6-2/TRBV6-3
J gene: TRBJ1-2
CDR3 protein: ASSYLTYYGYT

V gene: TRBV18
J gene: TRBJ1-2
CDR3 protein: ASSPSNTGGYT

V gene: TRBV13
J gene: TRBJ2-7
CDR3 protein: ASSLGGQAYEQY